The 29 T cell receptor beta chains reported below all come from one sample, sequenced in a study of cytomegalovirus exposure and HLA in healthy donors. 60 Vbeta and 13 Jbeta primers were used in PCR. TCRdb keeps only in-frame clones here, not all; method: immunoSEQ multiplex PCR. The data contain about 200,000 clones, about four fifths of them singletons. The sequencing sample was made of PBMCs. Receptors originate from a male donor in good health and CMV-seropositive.

On this clone: At the DNA level, this CDR3 is encoded by other sequences in the same sample as well. The CDR3 reads CASSVVGRDTQYF. CDR3 nucleotides: TGTGCCAGCAGCGTAGTTGGTAGAGATACGCAGTATTTT. The rearrangement links TRBV9 to TRBJ2-3; no firm D call. Germline V lookup: CDR1 SGDLS, CDR2 YYNGEE. V was cut by 0 bases and J by 5 bases, with 7 bases left in between. The CDR3 is 13 residues long.

The rearrangement joins TRBV27 to TRBJ1-4; 8 positions match TRBD1. CDR1 MNHEY and CDR2 SMNVEV come from the germline V gene (reference sequence). Trimming at V came to 3 bases and at J to 7 bases, leaving 7 bases not matched to a gene. The CDR3 is 15 amino acids. The CDR3 bases are TGTGCCAGCAGTTTCAGACAGGGGTTGGGTGAAAAACTGTTTTTT. It specifies CASSFRQGLGEKLFF.

CDR3 region: CASSLTGNRRETQYF. As DNA, the CDR3 is TGTGCCAGCAGCTTAACAGGGAACCGCCGTGAGACCCAGTACTTC. V usage is TRBV5-4 and J usage is TRBJ2-5, with D tentatively TRBD1 (6 bases). Trimming took 2 bases from V and 5 from J, leaving 16 bases between them. Germline CDR1 reads SGHNT; CDR2 reads YYREEE (reference sequence). CDR3 size: 15 residues. Full variable domain (missing parts from reference TRBV5-4 and TRBJ2-5): ETGVTQSPTHLIKTRGQQVTLRCSSQSGHNTVSWYQQALGQGPQFIFQYYREEENGRGNFPPRFSGLQFPNYSSELNVNALELDDSALYLCASSLTGNRRETQYFGPGTRLLVL.

The gene calls are TRBV5-5 and TRBJ1-2, with D unclear. This CDR3 spans 14 amino acids. The germline CDR1 and CDR2 sequences are SGHKS and YYEKEE (reference sequence). V lost 1 base and J lost 1, with 8 bases in between. The DNA of the CDR3 is TGTGCCAGCAGCTTGACCTCGAGTAACTATGGCTACACCTTC. It specifies CASSLTSSNYGYTF.

This clone was seen only a few times. The rearrangement uses TRBV6-6 and TRBJ2-7, with unresolved D. CDR1 is MNHNY and CDR2 is SVGAGI in the germline V gene (reference sequence). The CDR3 runs to 11 residues. V lost 4 bases and J lost 4, with 5 bases in between. The CDR3: CASSSAYEQYF. The CDR3 region has the DNA TGTGCCAGCAGTTCAGCGTACGAGCAGTACTTC.

J is TRBJ1-2 and V is TRBV5-6; TRBD1 is a possible D gene (5 bases). The V end lost 1 base, the J end lost 6 bases, and 19 bases lay between the germline ends. The V gene's germline CDR1 is SGHDT and CDR2 YYEEEE. The CDR3 consists of 16 residues. The CDR3 reads CASSLLRRVDLDGYTF. Written as DNA, the CDR3 is TGTGCCAGCAGCTTGTTACGCAGGGTAGATTTGGATGGCTACACCTTC.

The chain links TRBV9 to TRBJ1-3; D ambiguous. Trimming removed 0 bases from V and 1 base from J, with 11 bases in between. Per the germline V gene, CDR1 is SGDLS and CDR2 is YYNGEE. This CDR3 spans 16 amino acids. CDR3 DNA: TGTGCCAGCAGCGTAGCGGGGTCGGTATCTGGAAACACCATATATTTT. This codes for CASSVAGSVSGNTIYF.

The rearrangement uses TRBV7-2 and TRBJ1-2, with 9 bases identical to TRBD1. CDR3 length equals 18 residues. Germline V gene data show CDR1 as SGHTA and CDR2 as FQGNSA. The J segment lost 0 bases and the V segment lost 5 bases, leaving 13 bases of the junction unmatched. The CDR3, as DNA: TGTGCCAGCAGCAGTAGTCGCCTACAGGGGGCCTCTAACTATGGCTACACCTTC. Protein: CASSSSRLQGASNYGYTF. Looking up the rest from reference TRBV7-2 and TRBJ1-2 gives the full variable domain: GAGVSQSPSNKVTEKGKDVELRCDPISGHTALYWYRQSLGQGLEFLIYFQGNSAPDKSGLPSDRFSAERTGGSVSTLTIQRTQQEDSAVYLCASSSSRLQGASNYGYTFGSGTRLTVV.

This clone occurred once. The chain recombines TRBV18 with TRBJ1-5; a weak D match, TRBD1 (6 bases). Trimming took off 3 bases at V and 1 base at J, with 7 bases between the two ends. The CDR3 consists of 14 residues. The germline CDR1 and CDR2 sequences are KGHSH and LQKENI. The CDR3 coding sequence is TGTGCCAGCTCACCCGGACAGAGCAATCAGCCCCAGCATTTT. Translating gives CASSPGQSNQPQHF.

This clone appeared a few times. CDR3 amino acids: CASSQGDRRSSGRAPLYEQYF. In nucleotides, the CDR3 is TGCGCCAGCAGCCAAGGAGACCGGCGGTCTAGCGGGAGGGCCCCTCTTTACGAGCAGTACTTC. The rearrangement links TRBV4-1 to TRBJ2-7; TRBD2 matches 12 bases. Germline CDR1 and CDR2: MGHRA and YSYEKL. The CDR3 runs to 21 residues. V was pared by 1 base and J by 4 bases, with 20 bases of the junction left unmatched.

This rearrangement joins TRBV7-2 to TRBJ1-1, with TRBD1 matching 9 bases. Germline CDR1 is SGHTA and CDR2 is FQGNSA. The CDR3 loop spans 14 amino acids. V lost 3 bases and J lost 1; bases outside the gene matches: 0. The CDR3 DNA reads as TGTGCCAGCAGCTTGGACAGGGGGAACACTGAAGCTTTCTTT. Translated: CASSLDRGNTEAFF.

CDR3 coding DNA: TGTGCCAGCAGTACCGGGGACAGCAAGAGGGGCTACACCTTC. Its translation is CASSTGDSKRGYTF. The chain employs TRBV6-5 and TRBJ1-2; TRBD1 matches at 7 bases. Germline V gene data show CDR1 as MNHEY and CDR2 as SVGAGI. V lost 5 bases to trimming and J lost 8 bases; unmatched junction nucleotides: 11. The CDR3 sequence is 14 residues long.

The sample holds a few counts of this clone. V gene TRBV4-1 combines with J gene TRBJ2-3, with D maybe TRBD1 (5 bases). Trimming removed 0 bases at V and 4 bases at J, with 20 bases between. This CDR3 has 18 amino acids. Germline CDR1 and CDR2: MGHRA and YSYEKL. This CDR3 reads CASSQEIKVVGVPDTQYF. The CDR3 DNA follows: TGCGCCAGCAGCCAAGAAATCAAGGTTGTAGGGGTCCCAGATACGCAGTATTTT.

The chain is built from TRBV27 and TRBJ1-3; TRBD1 might be the D (5 bases). Trimming took 2 bases from V and 3 from J, leaving 11 bases between them. CDR3 length equals 15 residues. The germline CDR1 and CDR2 sequences are MNHEY and SMNVEV (reference sequence). CDR3 sequence (DNA): TGTGCCAGCAGTTTAGGTCGGGGGATTGGAAACACCATATATTTT. It specifies CASSLGRGIGNTIYF.

For this clone: Other DNA sequences in the same sample also yield this CDR3. CDR3 coding DNA: TGTGCCAGCAGCCCAGGATCCCCCTTATATGGCTACACCTTC. It translates to CASSPGSPLYGYTF. V is TRBV11-2 and J is TRBJ1-2; D not certain. Trimming took off 5 bases at V and 5 bases at J, with 15 bases between the two ends. The germline V gene has CDR1 SGHAT and CDR2 FQNNGV. There are 14 residues in the CDR3.

This chain connects TRBV30 to TRBJ1-3, with D unresolved. The V gene's germline CDR1 is GTSNPN and CDR2 SVGIG (reference sequence). This CDR3 comprises 16 residues. V dropped 0 bases and J dropped 0 bases, with 12 bases sitting between them. CDR3 bases: TGTGCCTGGAGTGTAGATCCGGAGATCTCTGGAAACACCATATATTTT. Translation gives CAWSVDPEISGNTIYF.

V gene TRBV6-1 combines with J gene TRBJ1-1; D perhaps matches TRBD1 (5 bases). The CDR3 covers 15 residues. CDR1 and CDR2 from the germline V gene are MNHNS and SASEGT. The ends were cut back, 2 bases at V and 1 base at J, with 11 bases in the middle. In DNA, the CDR3 is TGTGCCAGCAGTGAACAAACAGGACAGAACACTGAAGCTTTCTTT. This codes for CASSEQTGQNTEAFF.

For the CDR3, the DNA is TGCGCCAGCAGCTTGGGCCGGGGGGGTTTAGATGAGCAGTTCTTC. It codes for CASSLGRGGLDEQFF. The chain links TRBV5-1 to TRBJ2-1, with 8 bases fitting TRBD2. This CDR3 has 15 residues. The V gene's germline CDR1 is SGHRS and CDR2 YFSETQ. J gave up 8 bases and V 0 bases, and 7 bases lay outside the gene matches.

The rearrangement joins TRBV6-5 to TRBJ2-7; TRBD2 might be the D (7 bases). In germline, CDR1 is MNHEY, CDR2 SVGAGI. This CDR3 is built from 14 residues. Trimming left V 6 bases short and J 2 bases short, with 14 bases between. CDR3 residues: CASRGGPATYEQYF. The CDR3 coding sequence is TGTGCCAGCAGGGGGGGGCCTGCCACCTACGAGCAGTACTTC.

The chain uses TRBV7-2 and TRBJ1-6, with unresolved D. V was shortened by 1 base and J by 7 bases, with 8 bases between the two germline ends. Germline lookup yields CDR1 SGHTA and CDR2 FQGNSA. The CDR3 runs to 14 residues. CDR3 nucleotides: TGTGCCAGCAGCTTAGGGGTGCGGAATTCACCCCTCCACTTT. It translates to CASSLGVRNSPLHF.

This clone appeared a single time. The rearrangement joins TRBV5-6 to TRBJ1-2; 7 nucleotides match TRBD1. This CDR3 is built from 12 residues. CDR1 and CDR2 from the germline V gene are SGHDT and YYEEEE. V was clipped by 2 bases and J by 6 bases; unmatched bases: 1. CDR3 coding DNA: TGTGCCAGCAGCTTTACAGGGGATGGCTACACCTTC. This sequence encodes CASSFTGDGYTF.

The rearrangement joins TRBV11-1 to TRBJ2-2, with D unclear. The length of the CDR3 is 16 residues. Germline loops: CDR1 SGHAT, CDR2 FQDESV (reference sequence). Between the trimmed V and J ends, which lost 1 base and 1 base, there was a span of 10 bases. The DNA of the CDR3 is TGTGCCAGCAGCTTAGAACAGTCCAAGAACACCGGGGAGCTGTTTTTT. Residues: CASSLEQSKNTGELFF.

The CDR3 nucleotides read TGTGCCAGCAGACGAGCGGGGGAGACCTACGAGCAGTACTTC. Encoded protein: CASRRAGETYEQYF. V usage is TRBV7-2 and J usage is TRBJ2-7; 8 nucleotides agree with TRBD2. Trimming removed 6 bases from V and 2 bases from J; junction bases left unmatched: 6. The CDR3 loop spans 14 amino acids. The V gene's germline CDR1 is SGHTA and CDR2 FQGNSA.

The V and J genes are TRBV29-1 and TRBJ2-7; D gene uncertain. The CDR3 covers 12 residues. Germline values: CDR1 SQVTM, CDR2 ANQGSEA. V shed 0 bases and J shed 5 bases, with 8 bases lying between them. Here the CDR3 reads CSVEDASNEQYF. CDR3 nucleotides: TGCAGCGTTGAAGATGCGTCCAACGAGCAGTACTTC.

With respect to this clone: This same CDR3 is encoded by further DNA sequences in the sample. J is TRBJ1-1 and V is TRBV18; 12 nucleotides match TRBD1. V was clipped by 3 bases and J by 8 bases; unmatched bases: 4. Per the germline V gene, CDR1 is KGHSH and CDR2 is LQKENI. CDR3 size: 14 residues. This CDR3 reads CASSPGTGGTEAFF. The CDR3 DNA sequence: TGTGCCAGCTCACCGGGGACAGGGGGCACGGAAGCTTTCTTT.

The chain is built from TRBV5-4 and TRBJ1-2; D is possibly TRBD1 (5 bases). V lost 2 bases, J lost 7 bases, and 15 bases lay in between. CDR1 and CDR2 from the germline V gene are SGHNT and YYREEE (reference sequence). There are 14 residues in the CDR3. The CDR3 sequence is CASSFAGLGSGYTF. CDR3 bases: TGTGCCAGCAGCTTTGCAGGGCTCGGCAGTGGCTACACCTTC.

The V gene is TRBV11-3, the J gene TRBJ2-7; no definite D call. Trimming stripped 4 bases from V and 3 bases from J, with 13 bases between. Per germline, CDR1 SGHNT and CDR2 YENEEA. CDR3 length: 14 residues. The CDR3 protein is CASSSYRWHYEQYF. CDR3 coding DNA: TGTGCCAGCAGCTCATACCGATGGCACTACGAGCAGTACTTC. Combining the CDR3 with reference TRBV11-3 and TRBJ2-7 gives the whole variable domain EAGVVQSPRYKIIEKKQPVAFWCNPISGHNTLYWYLQNLGQGPELLIRYENEEAVDDSQLPKDRFSAERLKGVDSTLKIQPAELGDSAVYLCASSSYRWHYEQYFGPGTRLTVT.

V gene TRBV13 combines with J gene TRBJ2-5; 8 nucleotides line up with TRBD1. Germline V gene sequence: CDR1 PRHDT, CDR2 FYEKMQ (reference sequence). V shed 3 bases, J shed 4 bases, and the junction held 4 bases outside the gene matches. The CDR3 runs to 14 residues. The CDR3 sequence: CASSLAGGAETQYF. CDR3 bases: TGTGCCAGCAGCTTGGCAGGGGGCGCAGAGACCCAGTACTTC.

This chain connects TRBV25-1 to TRBJ1-3; D gene uncertain. Germline CDR1 reads MGHDK; CDR2 reads SYGVNS. The CDR3 covers 15 residues. The germline V and J ends were trimmed by 6 bases and 5 bases, with 17 bases remaining between them. DNA of the CDR3: TGTGCCAGCAGCCTGGAAGGGCTCGGGAGAAACACCATATATTTT. Amino acids: CASSLEGLGRNTIYF.